This T cell receptor (beta chain) was captured by sequencing in a study of naive and memory T cell subsets. Amplification of ligated cDNA took four PCR rounds with SP2 and nested alpha and beta constant primers. Each CDR3 protein gets one entry after TCRdb re-called the 5' RACE reads with MiXCR. The sample records roughly 60,000 distinct CDR3 sequences, about 7% being singletons. This clonotype was seen more than once but under ten times. V shed 4 bases and J shed 6 bases, with 19 bases lying between them. CDR3 length: 16 residues. Per the germline V gene, CDR1 is MNHEY and CDR2 is SMNVEV (reference sequence). An oligonucleotide containing a UMI was ligated to the 3' end of TCR cDNA.

The chain couples TRBV27 to TRBJ1-5, with D possibly being TRBD1 (6 bases). The origin of this receptor is a male donor in good health. CDR3 loop: CASSSPGTGSSQPQHF. CDR3 in DNA: TGTGCCAGCAGTTCACCCGGAACAGGGTCGAGTCAGCCCCAGCATTTT.